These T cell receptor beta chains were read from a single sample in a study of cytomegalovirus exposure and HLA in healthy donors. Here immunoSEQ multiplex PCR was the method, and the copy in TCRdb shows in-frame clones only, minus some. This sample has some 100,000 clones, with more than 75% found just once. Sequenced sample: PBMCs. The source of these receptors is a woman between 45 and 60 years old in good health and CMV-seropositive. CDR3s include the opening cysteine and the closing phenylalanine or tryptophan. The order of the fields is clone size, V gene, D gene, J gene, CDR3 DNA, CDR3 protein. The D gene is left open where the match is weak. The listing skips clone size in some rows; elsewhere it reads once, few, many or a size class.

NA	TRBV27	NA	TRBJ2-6	TGTGCCAGCAGTTCCCCCGGGAGATCTGGGGCCAACGTCCTGACTTTC	CASSSPGRSGANVLTF
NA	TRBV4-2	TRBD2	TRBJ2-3	TGTGCCAGCAGCCTCACGCGAGAAAGCGGGAGGGCCCGTACGCAGTATTTT	CASSLTRESGRARTQYF
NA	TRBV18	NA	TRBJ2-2	TGTGCCAGCTCACCAGGGGCGTCCGGGGAGCTGTTTTTT	CASSPGASGELFF
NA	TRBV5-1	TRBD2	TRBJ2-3	TGCGCCAGCAGCTTGTGGGGGGAGGGGAATACGCAGTATTTT	CASSLWGEGNTQYF
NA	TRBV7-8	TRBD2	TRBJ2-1	TGTGCCAGCAGCTTGACTAGCGGGAGGCGAGAGCAGTTCTTC	CASSLTSGRREQFF
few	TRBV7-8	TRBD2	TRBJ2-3	TGTGCCAGCAGCTTAGGGGTAATAGCGGGAGTGGGAGATACGCAGTATTTT	CASSLGVIAGVGDTQYF
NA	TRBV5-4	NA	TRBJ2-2	TGTGCCAGCAGCTTGGAGGAAGGGGCCCGCACCGGGGAGCTGTTTTTT	CASSLEEGARTGELFF
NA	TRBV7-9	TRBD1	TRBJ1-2	TGTGCCAGCAGCTTGGGACAGGGGAATGGCTACACCTTC	CASSLGQGNGYTF
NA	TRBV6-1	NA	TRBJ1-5	TGTGCCAGCAGTGGGGCGACAGTCGGGAGATATAGCAATCAGCCCCAGCATTTT	CASSGATVGRYSNQPQHF
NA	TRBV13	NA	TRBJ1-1	TGTGCCAGCAGCTTAAACAGGAACACTGAAGCTTTCTTT	CASSLNRNTEAFF
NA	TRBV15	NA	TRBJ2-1	TGTGCCACCAGCAGAGAAATCCGGACAGCCTACAATGAGCAGTTCTTC	CATSREIRTAYNEQFF
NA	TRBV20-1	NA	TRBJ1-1	TGCAGTGCCCAGGGTAACACTGAAGCTTTCTTT	CSAQGNTEAFF
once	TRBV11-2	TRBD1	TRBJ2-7	TGTGCCAGCAGCCTATTGACGGGGACAGGACTAAAAATTGCCTACGAGCAGTACTTC	CASSLLTGTGLKIAYEQYF
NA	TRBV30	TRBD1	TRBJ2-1	TGTGCCGGCCGGGACAGGGCCTACAATGAGCAGTTCTTC	CAGRDRAYNEQFF
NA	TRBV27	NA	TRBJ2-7	TGTGCCAGCAGTCCGCGGAGGGCAGTTGGCGAGCAGTACTTC	CASSPRRAVGEQYF
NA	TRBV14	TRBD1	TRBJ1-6	TGTGCCAGCAGCCTCCGGCAGGGGGGTAATTCACCCCTCCACTTT	CASSLRQGGNSPLHF
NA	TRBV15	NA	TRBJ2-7	TGTGCCACCAGCAGAGAGACGGGGAGGTACGAGCAGTACTTC	CATSRETGRYEQYF
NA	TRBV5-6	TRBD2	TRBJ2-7	TGTGCCAGCAGCTTGTTTACCGGGACTAGAGGAGCCGAGCAGTACTTC	CASSLFTGTRGAEQYF
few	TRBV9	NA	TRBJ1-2	TGTGCCAGCAGCGGGGGGACAACTTATGGCTACACCTTC	CASSGGTTYGYTF
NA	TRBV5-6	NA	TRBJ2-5	TGTGCCAGCAGCTTGGTGGGCAGCGGCCAAGAGACCCAGTACTTC	CASSLVGSGQETQYF
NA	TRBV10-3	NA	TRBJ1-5	TGTGCCATCAGTGAGTCAGTTTTGCAGTATAGCAATCAGCCCCAGCATTTT	CAISESVLQYSNQPQHF
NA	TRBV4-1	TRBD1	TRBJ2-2	TGCGCCAGCAGCCAAGTAAGGCGACAGGGGGAGAGCGGGGAGCTGTTTTTT	CASSQVRRQGESGELFF
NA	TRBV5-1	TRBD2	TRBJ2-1	TGCGCCAGCAGCCTGACTGTCCGAGGGACTAGCGGGAGTACACACTACAATGAGCAGTTCTTC	CASSLTVRGTSGSTHYNEQFF
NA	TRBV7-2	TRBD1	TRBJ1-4	TGTGCCAGCAGTTCCACTCACGGACAGGTGGACAATGAAAAACTGTTTTTT	CASSSTHGQVDNEKLFF
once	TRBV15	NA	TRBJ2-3	TGTGCCACCAGCAGAGATGTCGGAGATACGCAGTATTTT	CATSRDVGDTQYF
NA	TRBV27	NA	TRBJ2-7	TGTGCCAGCAGTGACCATGGGCGCGAGCAGTACTTC	CASSDHGREQYF
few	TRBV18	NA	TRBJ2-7	TGTGCCAGCTCACCACCGGGGCGGTCAGGCGAGCAGTACTTC	CASSPPGRSGEQYF
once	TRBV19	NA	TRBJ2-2	TGTGCCAGTAGTATAGGGACTACATCGGAGACCGGGGAGCTGTTTTTT	CASSIGTTSETGELFF
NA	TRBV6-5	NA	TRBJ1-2	TGTGCCAGCAGTTACAGGGGAAATAACTATGGCTACACCTTC	CASSYRGNNYGYTF
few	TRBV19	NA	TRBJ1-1	TGTGCCAGTAGTATCTTCGGGGAAGCTTTCTTT	CASSIFGEAFF
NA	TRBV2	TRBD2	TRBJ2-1	TGTGCCAGCAGTGAAGTAGCTAGCGGAGGGGAGGAGCAGTTCTTC	CASSEVASGGEEQFF
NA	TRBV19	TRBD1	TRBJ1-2	TGTGCCAGTAGTATAGTAGGGACAGGGCGACAAGGAGGCTACACCTTC	CASSIVGTGRQGGYTF
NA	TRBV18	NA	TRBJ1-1	TGTGCCAGCTCACCCCAGGGGAACACTGAAGCTTTCTTT	CASSPQGNTEAFF
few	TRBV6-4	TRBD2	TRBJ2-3	TGTGCCAGCAGTGACGCGGGGGGCACAGATACGCAGTATTTT	CASSDAGGTDTQYF
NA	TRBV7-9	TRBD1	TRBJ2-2	TGTGCCAGCAGCTCATGGGCCGGACAGGCGAACACCGGGGAGCTGTTTTTT	CASSSWAGQANTGELFF
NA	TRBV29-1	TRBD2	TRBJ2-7	TGCAGCGTTACTAGCGGCTCCTACGAGCAGTACTTC	CSVTSGSYEQYF
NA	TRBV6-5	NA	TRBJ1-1	TGTGCCAGCAGTCCAGGGGCGGGCACTGAAGCTTTCTTT	CASSPGAGTEAFF
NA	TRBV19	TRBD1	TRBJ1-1	TGTGCCAGTACGTACAGGGGCGCGGACACTGAAGCTTTCTTT	CASTYRGADTEAFF
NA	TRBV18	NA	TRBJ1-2	TGTGCCAGCTCCACGACCGAGGGCTATGGCTACACCTTC	CASSTTEGYGYTF
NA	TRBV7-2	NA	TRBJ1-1	TGTGCCAGCTATGTAGCTGAAGCTTTCTTT	CASYVAEAFF
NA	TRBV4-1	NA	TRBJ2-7	TGCGCCAGCAGCCAAGATATCTTCCCCTCCTACGAGCAGTACTTC	CASSQDIFPSYEQYF
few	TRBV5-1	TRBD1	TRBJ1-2	TGCGCCAGCAGCTGGGGGACAGGGGACTACACCTTC	CASSWGTGDYTF
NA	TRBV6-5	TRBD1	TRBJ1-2	TGTGCCAGCAGTTCCCCTTTGACAGGGGGCAACTATGGCTACACCTTC	CASSSPLTGGNYGYTF
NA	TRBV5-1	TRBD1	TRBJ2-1	TGCGCCAGCAGCCCATTACAGGGGGCATATGGGAATGAGCAGTTCTTC	CASSPLQGAYGNEQFF
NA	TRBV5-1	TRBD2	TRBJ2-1	TGCGCCAGCAGCGGGTCTAGCGGGGGGCCCTACAATGAGCAGTTCTTC	CASSGSSGGPYNEQFF
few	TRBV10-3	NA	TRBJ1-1	TGTGCCATCAGTGGAACAGGGTTTGGGAACACTGAAGCTTTCTTT	CAISGTGFGNTEAFF
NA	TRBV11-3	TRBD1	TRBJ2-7	TGTGCCAGCAGCCAAGGACAGGGGTACGAGCAGTACTTC	CASSQGQGYEQYF
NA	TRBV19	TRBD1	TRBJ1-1	TGTGCCAGTAGTATAGGGGGACAGCACACTGAAGCTTTCTTT	CASSIGGQHTEAFF
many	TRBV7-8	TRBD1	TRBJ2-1	TGTGCCAGCAGCCTCTCCACCGGGACAGGGGACAATGAGCAGTTCTTC	CASSLSTGTGDNEQFF
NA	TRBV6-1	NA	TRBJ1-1	TGTGCCAGCAGAACAGTCAGTGACGGTGAAGCTTTCTTT	CASRTVSDGEAFF